This T cell receptor (beta chain) was recorded in a study of cytomegalovirus exposure and HLA in healthy donors. Whole-study context: The 130 or so validation repertoires used the same platform as the approximately 620 first-cohort repertoires (as reported by a later analysis). General study findings and limits: Rarity characterized most TCR sequences, yet some public TCRs appeared in many donors. It was confirmed in vitro that a few of the CMV-associated chains were specific for CMV antigens.

The sample holds a few counts of this clone. Antigen unknown. V dropped 4 bases and J dropped 7 bases, with 10 bases sitting between them. The CDR3 totals 12 residues. Germline V gene sequence: CDR1 LNHDA, CDR2 SQIVND (reference sequence). Some clones are missing from TCRdb's copy, which holds only in-frame ones; the method was immunoSEQ multiplex PCR. The sample has 200,000 or so clones, roughly 82% seen once. While the first cohort had about 610 subjects, the donors belonged to the separate validation cohort of 100 to 150 subjects. The chain links TRBV19 to TRBJ1-2; no firm D call. Sample: PBMCs. This receptor was taken from a woman in her twenties or thirties in good health and CMV-seropositive. CDR3 bases: TGTGCCAGTAGTAGAAATTCCGGTGGCTACACCTTC. Residues: CASSRNSGGYTF.